What follows are 6 T cell receptor beta chains derived from one specimen sequenced in a study of radiation and T cells in renal cell carcinoma. Here immunoSEQ multiplex PCR was the method, and the copy in TCRdb shows in-frame clones only, minus some. Of 90,000 to 100,000 clones listed, around 84% are singletons. Time point defined: blood 4 weeks post-SBRT, at nephrectomy. The treatment was: 15 Gy SBRT to primary tumor, nephrectomy 4 weeks later. This specimen consisted of blood, obtained from a patient whose treatment included radiotherapy and nephrectomy. The source is a man aged 60 to 69 with renal cell carcinoma.

This sequence joins TRBV14 and TRBJ2-1, with 7 bases fitting TRBD2. J was trimmed by 5 bases and V by 2 bases; bases with no gene match: 3. Looked up from germline, CDR1 is SGHDN and CDR2 is FVKESK. This CDR3 is built from 14 residues. Written as DNA, the CDR3 is TGTGCCAGCAGCCAACTAGCGGCAAACAATGAGCAGTTCTTC. Protein sequence: CASSQLAANNEQFF.

V is TRBV11-3 and J is TRBJ1-1; a possible D gene is TRBD1 (5 bases). The CDR3 sequence is 13 residues long. Looked up from germline, CDR1 is SGHNT and CDR2 is YENEEA. V lost 11 bases and J 2 bases, leaving 15 bases between the germline ends. The chain's CDR3 is CASAGTSNTEAFF. CDR3 nucleotides: TGTGCCTCGGCAGGGACCTCCAACACTGAAGCTTTCTTT.

This clone was counted between two and nine times. V and J are TRBV28 and TRBJ2-2; no clear D. The CDR3 is made up of 13 amino acids. Germline assignment: CDR1 MDHEN and CDR2 SYDVKM. The V gene lost 1 base and the J gene lost 6 bases, with 6 bases spanning the gap. CDR3 sequence: CASSLLSPGELFF. The CDR3 DNA sequence: TGTGCCAGCAGTTTATTATCTCCCGGGGAGCTGTTTTTT.

This clone was counted between two and nine times. The V call is TRBV5-6, the J call TRBJ1-1; 7 bases align to TRBD1. The CDR3 is made up of 13 amino acids. Trimming cost V 5 bases and J 6 bases; bases outside gene matches: 7. Germline V CDR1 and CDR2: SGHDT, YYEEEE. Here the CDR3 reads CASRRQGGAEAFF. The CDR3 DNA sequence: TGTGCCAGCAGACGACAGGGAGGCGCTGAAGCTTTCTTT.

The CDR3 sequence is CASSVFSGTSGFSGANVLTF. The CDR3 bases are TGTGCCAGCAGTGTCTTCAGTGGGACTAGCGGGTTCTCTGGGGCCAACGTCCTGACTTTC. The chain links TRBV9 to TRBJ2-6; TRBD2 matches at 12 bases. In germline, CDR1 is SGDLS, CDR2 YYNGEE. With V trimmed by 5 bases and J by 0 bases, 12 bases remained unmatched. The length of the CDR3 is 20 residues.

This chain connects TRBV5-1 to TRBJ2-1; 10 nucleotides line up with TRBD2. CDR1 and CDR2 (germline): SGHRS, YFSETQ. With 2 bases clipped from V and 3 bases from J, the junction kept 2 bases outside the gene matches. The CDR3 consists of 15 residues. The CDR3 DNA sequence: TGCGCCAGCAGCTTTTCTAGCGGGAGCTACAATGAGCAGTTCTTC. It encodes CASSFSSGSYNEQFF.